This section outlines one T cell receptor beta chain sequence together with its context. The table came from immunoSEQ multiplex PCR; TCRdb's copy has only in-frame clones and leaves some out. The sample consists of about 3,900 clones, around 80% of them appearing once. This sample was included in a study of immune evolution from preneoplasia to lung adenocarcinoma. This CDR3 region has 17 residues. Germline V gene sequence: CDR1 SGHVS, CDR2 FQNEAQ. Trimming cost V 0 bases and J 5 bases; bases outside gene matches: 7. The source of this sequence is a person aged 60-80 years with lung adenocarcinoma. Sequencing was done on a sample of FFPE adjacent normal lung tissue. This chain connects TRBV7-8 to TRBJ2-5; 12 bases are a match to TRBD2. The CDR3 spells CASSLARASGRAETQYF. CDR3 sequence (DNA): TGTGCCAGCAGCTTAGCGCGGGCTAGCGGGAGGGCGGAGACCCAGTACTTC.